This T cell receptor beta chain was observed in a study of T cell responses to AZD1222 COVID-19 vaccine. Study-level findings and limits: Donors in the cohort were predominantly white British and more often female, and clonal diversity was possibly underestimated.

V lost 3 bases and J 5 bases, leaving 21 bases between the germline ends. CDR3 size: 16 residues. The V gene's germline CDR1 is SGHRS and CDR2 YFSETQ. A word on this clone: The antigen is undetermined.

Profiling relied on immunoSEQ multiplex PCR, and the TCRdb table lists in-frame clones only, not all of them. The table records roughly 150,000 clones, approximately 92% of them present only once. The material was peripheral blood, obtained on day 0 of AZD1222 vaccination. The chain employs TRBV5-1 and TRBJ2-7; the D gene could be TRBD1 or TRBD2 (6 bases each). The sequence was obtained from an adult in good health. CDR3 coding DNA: TGCGCCAGCAGCTCGAATTTACAGGGAGGTATCCACGAGCAGTACTTC. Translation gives CASSSNLQGGIHEQYF.